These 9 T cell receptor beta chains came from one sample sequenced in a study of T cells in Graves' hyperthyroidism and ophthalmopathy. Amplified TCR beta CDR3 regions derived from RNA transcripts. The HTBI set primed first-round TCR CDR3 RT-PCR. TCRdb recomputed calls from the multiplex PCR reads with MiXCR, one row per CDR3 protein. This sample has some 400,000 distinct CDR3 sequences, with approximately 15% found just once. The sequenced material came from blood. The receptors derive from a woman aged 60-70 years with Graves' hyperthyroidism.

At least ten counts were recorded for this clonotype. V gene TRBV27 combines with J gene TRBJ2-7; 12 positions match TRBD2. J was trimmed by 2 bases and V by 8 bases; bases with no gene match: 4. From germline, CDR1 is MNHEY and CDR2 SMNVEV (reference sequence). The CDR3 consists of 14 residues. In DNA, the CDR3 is TGTGCCAGCGGACCTAGCGGGAGGGCCTACGAGCAGTACTTC. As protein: CASGPSGRAYEQYF.

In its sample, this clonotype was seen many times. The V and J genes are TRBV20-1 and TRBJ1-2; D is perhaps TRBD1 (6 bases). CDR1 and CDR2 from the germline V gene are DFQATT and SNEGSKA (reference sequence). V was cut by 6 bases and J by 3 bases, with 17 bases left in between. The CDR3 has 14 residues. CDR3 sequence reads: CSARVGGRDYGYTF. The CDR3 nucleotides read TGCAGTGCCCGTGTTGGGGGGCGTGACTATGGCTACACCTTC.

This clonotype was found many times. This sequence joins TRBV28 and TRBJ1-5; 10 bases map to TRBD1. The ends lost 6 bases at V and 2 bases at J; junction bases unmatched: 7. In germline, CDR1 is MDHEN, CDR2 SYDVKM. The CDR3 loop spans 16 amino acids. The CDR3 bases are TGTGCCAGCAGCTCCTCGACAGGGGGCGGCAATCAGCCCCAGCATTTT. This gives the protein CASSSSTGGGNQPQHF.

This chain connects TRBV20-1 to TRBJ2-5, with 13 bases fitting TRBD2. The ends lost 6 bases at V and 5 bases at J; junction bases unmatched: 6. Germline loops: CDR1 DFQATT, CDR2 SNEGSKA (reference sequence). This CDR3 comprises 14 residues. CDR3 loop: CSARTSGSEETQYF. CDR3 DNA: TGCAGTGCAAGGACTAGCGGGAGTGAGGAGACCCAGTACTTC.

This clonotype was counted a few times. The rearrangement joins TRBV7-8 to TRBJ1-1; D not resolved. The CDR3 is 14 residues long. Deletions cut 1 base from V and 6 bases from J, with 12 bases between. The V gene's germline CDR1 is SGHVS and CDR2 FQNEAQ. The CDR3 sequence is CASSLGAGRAEAFF. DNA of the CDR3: TGTGCCAGCAGCTTAGGGGCAGGCCGAGCTGAAGCTTTCTTT. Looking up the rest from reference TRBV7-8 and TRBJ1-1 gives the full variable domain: GAGVSQSPRYKVAKRGQDVALRCDPISGHVSLFWYQQALGQGPEFLTYFQNEAQLDKSGLPSDRFFAERPEGSVSTLKIQRTQQEDSAVYLCASSLGAGRAEAFFGQGTRLTVV.

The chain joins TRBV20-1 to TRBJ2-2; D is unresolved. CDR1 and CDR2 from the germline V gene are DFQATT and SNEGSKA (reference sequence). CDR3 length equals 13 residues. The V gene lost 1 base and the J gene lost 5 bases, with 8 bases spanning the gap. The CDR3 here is CSARGGSTGELFF. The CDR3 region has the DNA TGCAGTGCTAGAGGGGGTAGTACCGGGGAGCTGTTTTTT.

The CDR3 is CSALDREGSDTQYF. The DNA of the CDR3 is TGCAGTGCTCTCGACAGGGAGGGGTCCGATACGCAGTATTTT. J is TRBJ2-3 and V is TRBV20-1, with D perhaps assigned TRBD1 or TRBD2 (7 bases each). The V end was cut by 5 bases, the J end by 6 bases, with 18 bases between. Germline V gene sequence: CDR1 DFQATT, CDR2 SNEGSKA (reference sequence). The CDR3 consists of 14 residues.

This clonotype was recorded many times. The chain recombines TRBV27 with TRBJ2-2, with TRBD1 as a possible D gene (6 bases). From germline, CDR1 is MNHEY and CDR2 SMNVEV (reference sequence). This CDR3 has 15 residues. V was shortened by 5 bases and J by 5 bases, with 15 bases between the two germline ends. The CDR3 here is CASSSIDRPTGELFF. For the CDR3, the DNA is TGTGCCAGCAGTAGCATTGACAGGCCAACCGGGGAGCTGTTTTTT.

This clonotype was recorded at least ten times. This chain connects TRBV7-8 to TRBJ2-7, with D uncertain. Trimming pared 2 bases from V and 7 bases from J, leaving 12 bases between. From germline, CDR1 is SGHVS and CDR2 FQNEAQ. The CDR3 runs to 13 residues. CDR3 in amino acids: CASSLRATKEQYF. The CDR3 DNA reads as TGTGCCAGCAGCTTACGGGCCACCAAAGAGCAGTACTTC.